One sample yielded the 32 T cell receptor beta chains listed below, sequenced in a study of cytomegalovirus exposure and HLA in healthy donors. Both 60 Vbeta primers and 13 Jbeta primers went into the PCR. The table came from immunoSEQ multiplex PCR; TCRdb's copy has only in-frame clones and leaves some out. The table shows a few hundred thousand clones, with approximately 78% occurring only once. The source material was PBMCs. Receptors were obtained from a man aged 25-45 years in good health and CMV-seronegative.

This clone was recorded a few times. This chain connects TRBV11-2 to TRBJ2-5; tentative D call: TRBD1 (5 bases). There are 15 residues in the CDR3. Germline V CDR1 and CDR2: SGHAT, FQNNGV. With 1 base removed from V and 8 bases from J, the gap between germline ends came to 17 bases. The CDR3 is CASSLARQPGGTQYF. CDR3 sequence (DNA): TGTGCCAGCAGCTTAGCCCGACAGCCCGGCGGTACCCAGTACTTC.

CDR3 loop: CASSWGQSNQPQHF. CDR3 sequence (DNA): TGTGCCAGCAGCTGGGGACAGAGCAATCAGCCCCAGCATTTT. The genes are TRBV7-2 and TRBJ1-5, with 7 bases aligning to TRBD1. J lost 1 base, V lost 4 bases, and 1 base had no gene match. There are 14 residues in the CDR3. Germline V gives CDR1 SGHTA, CDR2 FQGNSA.

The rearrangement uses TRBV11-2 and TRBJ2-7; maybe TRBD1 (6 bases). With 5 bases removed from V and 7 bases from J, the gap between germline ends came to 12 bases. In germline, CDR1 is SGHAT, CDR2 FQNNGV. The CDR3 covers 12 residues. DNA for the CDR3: TGTGCCAGCAGCGAACAGGGTGGGGAGCAGTACTTC. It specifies CASSEQGGEQYF.

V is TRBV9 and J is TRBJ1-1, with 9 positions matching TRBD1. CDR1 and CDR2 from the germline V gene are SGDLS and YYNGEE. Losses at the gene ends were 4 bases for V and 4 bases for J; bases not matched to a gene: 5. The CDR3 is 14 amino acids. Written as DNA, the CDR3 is TGTGCCAGCAGCCCCGGGACAGGGCTCACTGAAGCTTTCTTT. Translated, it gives CASSPGTGLTEAFF.

The CDR3 nucleotides read TGTGCCAGCAGCTTAGAAGGGGGCTACACCGGGGAGCTGTTTTTT. Amino acids: CASSLEGGYTGELFF. The V gene is TRBV5-8, the J gene TRBJ2-2; 7 nucleotides agree with TRBD1. Per germline, CDR1 SGHTS and CDR2 YDEGEE. The CDR3 is 15 residues long. V trimming: 2 bases; J trimming: 3 bases; junction bases outside the gene matches: 4.

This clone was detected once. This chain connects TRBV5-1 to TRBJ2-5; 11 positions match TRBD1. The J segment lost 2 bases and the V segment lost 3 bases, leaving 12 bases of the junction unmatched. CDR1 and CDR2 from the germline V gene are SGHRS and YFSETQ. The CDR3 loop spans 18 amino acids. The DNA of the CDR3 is TGCGCCAGCAGCTCTGGACAGGGGGCCCCCTGGGCACAAGAGACCCAGTACTTC. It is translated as CASSSGQGAPWAQETQYF.

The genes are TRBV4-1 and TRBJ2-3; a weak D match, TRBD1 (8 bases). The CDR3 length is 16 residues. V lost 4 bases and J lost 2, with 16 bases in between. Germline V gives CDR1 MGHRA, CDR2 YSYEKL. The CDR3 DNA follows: TGCGCCAGCAGCCCCCACAGGGGGGGGGACACAGATACGCAGTATTTT. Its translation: CASSPHRGGDTDTQYF.

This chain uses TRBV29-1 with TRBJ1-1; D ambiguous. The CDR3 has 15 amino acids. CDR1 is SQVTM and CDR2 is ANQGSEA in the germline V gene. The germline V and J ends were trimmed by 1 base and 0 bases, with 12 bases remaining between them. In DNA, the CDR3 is TGCAGCGTTGAAGCCGGCAGGATGGTGAACACTGAAGCTTTCTTT. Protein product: CSVEAGRMVNTEAFF. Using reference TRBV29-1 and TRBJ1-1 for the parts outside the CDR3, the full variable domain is SAVISQKPSRDICQRGTSLTIQCQVDSQVTMMFWYRQQPGQSLTLIATANQGSEATYESGFVIDKFPISRPNLTFSTLTVSNMSPEDSSIYLCSVEAGRMVNTEAFFGQGTRLTVV.

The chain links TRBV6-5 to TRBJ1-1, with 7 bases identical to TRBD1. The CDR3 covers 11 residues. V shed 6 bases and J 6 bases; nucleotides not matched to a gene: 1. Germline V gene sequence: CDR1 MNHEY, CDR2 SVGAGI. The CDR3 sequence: CASRGQPEAFF. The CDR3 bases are TGTGCCAGCAGGGGACAGCCTGAAGCTTTCTTT.

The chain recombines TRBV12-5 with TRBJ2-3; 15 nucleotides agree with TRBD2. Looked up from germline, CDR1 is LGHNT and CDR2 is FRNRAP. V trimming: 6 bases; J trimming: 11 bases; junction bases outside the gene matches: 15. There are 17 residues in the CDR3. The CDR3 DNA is TGTGCTAGTGGCTCCCCCGCCGGGACTAGCGGGGGGTATGAGCAGTATTTT. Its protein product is CASGSPAGTSGGYEQYF.

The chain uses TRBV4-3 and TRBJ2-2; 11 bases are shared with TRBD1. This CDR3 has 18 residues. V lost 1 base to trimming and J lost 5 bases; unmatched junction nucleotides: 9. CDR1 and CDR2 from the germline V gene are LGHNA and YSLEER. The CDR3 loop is CASSQAVDRGRGTGELFF. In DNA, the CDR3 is TGCGCCAGCAGCCAAGCGGTGGACAGGGGGCGCGGGACCGGGGAGCTGTTTTTT.

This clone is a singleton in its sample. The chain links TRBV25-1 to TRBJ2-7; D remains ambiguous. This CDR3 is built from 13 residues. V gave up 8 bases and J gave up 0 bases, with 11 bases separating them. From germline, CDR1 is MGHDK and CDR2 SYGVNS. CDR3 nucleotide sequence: TGTGCCAGCTCCAAGCAGGTCTCCTACGAGCAGTACTTC. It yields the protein CASSKQVSYEQYF.

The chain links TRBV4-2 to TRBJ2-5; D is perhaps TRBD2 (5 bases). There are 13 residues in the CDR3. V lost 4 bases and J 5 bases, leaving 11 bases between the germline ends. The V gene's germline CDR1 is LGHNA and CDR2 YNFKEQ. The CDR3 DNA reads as TGTGCCAGCAGCCCGGAGAGAGGGGAGACCCAGTACTTC. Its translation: CASSPERGETQYF.

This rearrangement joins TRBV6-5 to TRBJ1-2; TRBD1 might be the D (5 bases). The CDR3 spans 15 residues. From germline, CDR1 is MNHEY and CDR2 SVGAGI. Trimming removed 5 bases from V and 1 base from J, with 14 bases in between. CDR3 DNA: TGTGCCAGCAGTAGCACAGGTACCTTTAACTATGGCTACACCTTC. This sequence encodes CASSSTGTFNYGYTF.

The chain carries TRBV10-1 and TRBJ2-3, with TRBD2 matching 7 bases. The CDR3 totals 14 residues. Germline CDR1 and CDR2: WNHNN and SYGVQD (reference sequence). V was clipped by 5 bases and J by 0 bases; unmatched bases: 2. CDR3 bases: TGCGCCAGCAGTATTAGCGGGAGCACAGATACGCAGTATTTT. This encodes CASSISGSTDTQYF.

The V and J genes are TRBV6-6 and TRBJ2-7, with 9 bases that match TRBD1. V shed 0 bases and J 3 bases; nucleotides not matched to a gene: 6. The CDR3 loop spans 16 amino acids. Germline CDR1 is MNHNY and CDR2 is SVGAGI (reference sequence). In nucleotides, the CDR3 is TGTGCCAGCAGTTACTCGACCCCGGACAGGGGCTACGAGCAGTACTTC. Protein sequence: CASSYSTPDRGYEQYF.

CDR3 DNA: TGCGCCAGCAGCTTGGACGGGAGGAACACTGAAGCTTTCTTT. Encoded protein: CASSLDGRNTEAFF. The V gene is TRBV5-1, the J gene TRBJ1-1; D unclear. The CDR3 runs 14 residues. The V end was cut by 0 bases, the J end by 1 base, with 7 bases between. Germline assignment: CDR1 SGHRS and CDR2 YFSETQ.

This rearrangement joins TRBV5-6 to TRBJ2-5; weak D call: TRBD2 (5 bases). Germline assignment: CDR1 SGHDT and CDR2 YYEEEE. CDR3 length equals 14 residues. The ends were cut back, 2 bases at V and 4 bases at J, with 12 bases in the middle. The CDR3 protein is CASSFERVGETQYF. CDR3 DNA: TGTGCCAGCAGCTTCGAGAGGGTGGGAGAGACCCAGTACTTC.

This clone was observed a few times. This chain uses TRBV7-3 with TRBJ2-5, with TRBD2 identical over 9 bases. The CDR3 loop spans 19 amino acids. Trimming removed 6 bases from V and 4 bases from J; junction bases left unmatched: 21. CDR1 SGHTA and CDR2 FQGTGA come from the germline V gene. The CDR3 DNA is TGTGCCAGCAGTCCGAGCGGGGGGCCTCCCGTCTTGTCGGCAGAGACCCAGTACTTC. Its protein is CASSPSGGPPVLSAETQYF.

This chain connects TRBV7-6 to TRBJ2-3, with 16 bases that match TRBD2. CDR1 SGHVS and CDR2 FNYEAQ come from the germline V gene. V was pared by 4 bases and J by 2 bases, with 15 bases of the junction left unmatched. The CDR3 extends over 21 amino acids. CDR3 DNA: TGTGCCAGCAGCTCACAACCGCCGGGACTAGCGGGGGGGCGAGACACAGATACGCAGTATTTT. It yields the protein CASSSQPPGLAGGRDTDTQYF.

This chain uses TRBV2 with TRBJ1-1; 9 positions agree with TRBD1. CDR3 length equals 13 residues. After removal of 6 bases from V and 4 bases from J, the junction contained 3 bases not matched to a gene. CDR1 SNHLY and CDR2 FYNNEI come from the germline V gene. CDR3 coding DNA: TGTGCCAGCAGGGGACAGGGAGTCACTGAAGCTTTCTTT. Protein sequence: CASRGQGVTEAFF.

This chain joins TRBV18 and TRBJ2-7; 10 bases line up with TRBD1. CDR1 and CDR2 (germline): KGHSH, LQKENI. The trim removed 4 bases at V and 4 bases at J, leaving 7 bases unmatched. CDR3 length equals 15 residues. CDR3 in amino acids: CASSLGQGKLYEQYF. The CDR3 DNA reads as TGTGCCAGCTCACTGGGACAGGGGAAACTGTACGAGCAGTACTTC.

In DNA, the CDR3 is TGCAGCGTTCCAACGACGGGAGGGGAAAAACTGTTTTTT. Encoded protein: CSVPTTGGEKLFF. The chain joins TRBV29-1 to TRBJ1-4; unclear D gene. The CDR3 contains 13 residues. Germline loops: CDR1 SQVTM, CDR2 ANQGSEA. V was trimmed by 5 bases and J by 8 bases, leaving 15 bases between them.

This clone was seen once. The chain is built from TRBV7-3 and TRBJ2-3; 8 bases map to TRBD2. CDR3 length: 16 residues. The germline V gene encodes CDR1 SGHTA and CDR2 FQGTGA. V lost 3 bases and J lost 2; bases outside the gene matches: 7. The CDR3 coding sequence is TGTGCCAGCAGCTTCGGACCGGGGGGGAACACAGATACGCAGTATTTT. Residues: CASSFGPGGNTDTQYF.

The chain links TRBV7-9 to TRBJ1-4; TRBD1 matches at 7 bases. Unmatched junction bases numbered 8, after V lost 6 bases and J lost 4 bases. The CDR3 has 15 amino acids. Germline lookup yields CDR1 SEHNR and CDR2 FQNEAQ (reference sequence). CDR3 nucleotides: TGTGCCAGCAGAGACCCGGGGACAGATAATGAAAAACTGTTTTTT. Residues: CASRDPGTDNEKLFF. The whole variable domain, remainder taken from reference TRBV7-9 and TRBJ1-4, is DTGVSQNPRHKITKRGQNVTFRCDPISEHNRLYWYRQTLGQGPEFLTYFQNEAQLEKSRLLSDRFSAERPKGSFSTLEIQRTEQGDSAMYLCASRDPGTDNEKLFFGSGTQLSVL.

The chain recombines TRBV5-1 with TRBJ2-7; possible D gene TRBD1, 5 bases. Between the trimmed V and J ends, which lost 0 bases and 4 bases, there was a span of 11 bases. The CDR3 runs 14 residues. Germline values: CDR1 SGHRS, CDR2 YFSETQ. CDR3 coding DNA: TGCGCCAGCAGCTTGGATCCAGGGTCGTACGAGCAGTACTTC. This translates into CASSLDPGSYEQYF.

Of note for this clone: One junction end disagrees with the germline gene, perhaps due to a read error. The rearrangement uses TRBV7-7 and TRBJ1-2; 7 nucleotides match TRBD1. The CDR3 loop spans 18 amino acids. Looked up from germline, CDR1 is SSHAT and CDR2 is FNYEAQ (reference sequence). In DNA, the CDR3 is TGTGCTAGCAGCTTCTCCGGGACAGCCTTCTCAAGGTTCTATGGCTACACCTTC. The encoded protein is CASSFSGTAFSRFYGYTF. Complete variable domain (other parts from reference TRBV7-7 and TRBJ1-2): GAGVSQSPRYKVTKRGQDVTLRCDPISSHATLYWYQQALGQGPEFLTYFNYEAQPDKSGLPSDRFSAERPEGSISTLTIQRTEQRDSAMYRCASSFSGTAFSRFYGYTFGSGTRLTVV.

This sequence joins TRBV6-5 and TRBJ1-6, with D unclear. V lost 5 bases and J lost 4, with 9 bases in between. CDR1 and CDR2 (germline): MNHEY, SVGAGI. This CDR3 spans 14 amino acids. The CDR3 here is CASSAGPYNSPLHF. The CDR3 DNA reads TGTGCCAGCAGTGCGGGCCCTTATAATTCACCCCTCCACTTT.

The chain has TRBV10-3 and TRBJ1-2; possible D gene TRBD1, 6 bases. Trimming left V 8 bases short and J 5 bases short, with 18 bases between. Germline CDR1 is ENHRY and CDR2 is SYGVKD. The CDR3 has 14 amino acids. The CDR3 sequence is CAIAAGGGEYGYTF. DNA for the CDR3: TGTGCCATCGCAGCGGGGGGGGGCGAGTATGGCTACACCTTC.

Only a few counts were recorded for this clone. CDR3 nucleotides: TGTGCCAGCAGACAACCCGGACTTGATCAGCCCCAGCATTTT. This codes for CASRQPGLDQPQHF. V usage is TRBV28 and J usage is TRBJ1-5, with no clear D. The germline gives CDR1 MDHEN, CDR2 SYDVKM. The CDR3 consists of 14 residues. V lost 6 bases and J 5 bases, leaving 14 bases between the germline ends. The whole variable domain, remainder taken from reference TRBV28 and TRBJ1-5, is DVKVTQSSRYLVKRTGEKVFLECVQDMDHENMFWYRQDPGLGLRLIYFSYDVKMKEKGDIPEGYSVSREKKERFSLILESASTNQTSMYLCASRQPGLDQPQHFGDGTRLSIL.

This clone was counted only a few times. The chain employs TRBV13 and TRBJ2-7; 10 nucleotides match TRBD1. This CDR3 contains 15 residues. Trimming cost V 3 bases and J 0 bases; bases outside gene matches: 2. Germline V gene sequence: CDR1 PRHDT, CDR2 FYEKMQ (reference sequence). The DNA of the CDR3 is TGTGCCAGCAGCTTCCGGACAGGGGGCTCCTACGAGCAGTACTTC. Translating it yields CASSFRTGGSYEQYF.

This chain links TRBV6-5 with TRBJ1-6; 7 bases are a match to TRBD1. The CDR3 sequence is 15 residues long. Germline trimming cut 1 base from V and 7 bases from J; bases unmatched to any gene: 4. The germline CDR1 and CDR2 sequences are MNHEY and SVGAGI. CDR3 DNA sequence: TGTGCCAGCAGTTACTATGGGACAGTGAATTCACCCCTCCACTTT. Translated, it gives CASSYYGTVNSPLHF.